This T cell receptor (beta chain) was sequenced for a study of T cell repertoires in cytomegalovirus infection. Study details: Well-studied HLA-B-restricted epitopes and recently identified HLA-C-restricted epitopes of CMV were both used in the study. CMV infection together with matching HLA type was indicated by public TCR beta signatures.

Each CDR3 protein is one row after TCRdb ran MiXCR on the reads. The profile shows tens of thousands of distinct CDR3 sequences, about 18% of them singletons. Study findings and constraints: The ex vivo response was dominated by HLA-C-restricted CMV-specific TCR beta clonotypes.

This clonotype was observed a handful of times. Its antigen is currently unknown. The V segment lost 8 bases and the J segment 2 bases; nucleotides outside the gene matches: 8. Germline V gives CDR1 MNHEY, CDR2 SVGEGT. The CDR3 length is 15 residues. The material sequenced was CD8+ T cells from cultured PBMCs, taken from culture after CMV antigen stimulation. The TCR comes from a human donor in good health (CMV status not recorded). Some clones in this sample may be carry-over from other donors' samples. V usage is TRBV6-2 or TRBV6-3 and J usage is TRBJ2-2; 7 positions match TRBD2. The CDR3 nucleotides are TGTGCCAGCTGCCTGGCGGGAGACAACACCGGGGAGCTGTTTTTT. It encodes CASCLAGDNTGELFF.